The 19 T cell receptor beta chains below come from one sample, sequenced in a study of shared clonotypes between healthy human individuals. Here immunoSEQ multiplex PCR was the method, and the copy in TCRdb shows in-frame clones only, minus some. The sample carries 2 million to 3 million clones, more than 85% recorded once. The sequencing input was naive CD4+ T cells from PBMCs. As for subset: CD45RA+ positively selected. The receptors were gathered from a man between 18 and 35 years old in good health. Some clones in this sample may be carry-over from other donors' samples.

The rearrangement links TRBV5-5 to TRBJ2-7; D is unresolved. This CDR3 is built from 11 residues. V shed 5 bases and J shed 3 bases, with 6 bases lying between them. CDR1 and CDR2 (germline): SGHKS, YYEKEE (reference sequence). The CDR3: CASRTNYEQYF. The CDR3 DNA reads as TGTGCCAGCAGAACGAACTACGAGCAGTACTTC.

This clone was seen more than once but under ten times. V is TRBV2 and J is TRBJ1-5; the match to TRBD1 covers 7 bases. CDR3 length: 15 amino acids. Germline V CDR1 and CDR2: SNHLY, FYNNEI. J gave up 3 bases and V 6 bases, and 8 bases lay outside the gene matches. The chain's CDR3 is CASRLRTGSNQPQHF. CDR3 nucleotide sequence: TGTGCCAGCAGGCTAAGGACAGGTTCCAATCAGCCCCAGCATTTT.

About this clone: This CDR3 is also generated by other DNA sequences in the sample. The rearrangement links TRBV5-1 to TRBJ2-5; D is unresolved. Per germline, CDR1 SGHRS and CDR2 YFSETQ. This CDR3 has 14 residues. V shed 3 bases and J shed 1 base, with 10 bases lying between them. CDR3 amino acids: CASSSPTGQETQYF. CDR3 coding DNA: TGCGCCAGCAGCTCCCCTACCGGCCAAGAGACCCAGTACTTC. Full variable domain (remainder filled in from reference TRBV5-1 and TRBJ2-5): KAGVTQTPRYLIKTRGQQVTLSCSPISGHRSVSWYQQTPGQGLQFLFEYFSETQRNKGNFPGRFSGRQFSNSRSEMNVSTLELGDSALYLCASSSPTGQETQYFGPGTRLLVL.

The chain uses TRBV19 and TRBJ1-5; the match to TRBD1 covers 9 bases. The V and J ends lost 5 bases and 4 bases, in that order; junction bases with no gene match: 12. This CDR3 has 17 amino acids. Germline lookup yields CDR1 LNHDA and CDR2 SQIVND (reference sequence). In DNA form, the CDR3 reads TGTGCCAGTAGTTCTCGACCCGGGACAGGGAGAAATCAGCCCCAGCATTTT. Its protein product is CASSSRPGTGRNQPQHF.

The chain is built from TRBV9 and TRBJ1-1; D uncertain. The CDR3 totals 13 residues. Trimming shortened V by 3 bases and J by 2 bases, and 8 bases separated the two germline ends. The V gene's germline CDR1 is SGDLS and CDR2 YYNGEE. DNA of the CDR3: TGTGCCAGCAGCGATGACGGAAACACTGAAGCTTTCTTT. This translates into CASSDDGNTEAFF.

The CDR3 region is CASSSSSSGNTIYF. CDR3 in DNA: TGTGCCAGCAGTTCGTCGAGCTCTGGAAACACCATATATTTT. The chain joins TRBV27 to TRBJ1-3; D call uncertain. This CDR3 has 14 amino acids. Trimming took 4 bases from V and 0 from J, leaving 7 bases between them. CDR1 and CDR2 (germline): MNHEY, SMNVEV (reference sequence).

The chain carries TRBV18 and TRBJ1-2; 9 bases map to TRBD1. The CDR3 covers 15 residues. V trimming: 6 bases; J trimming: 0 bases; junction bases outside the gene matches: 5. Germline V lookup: CDR1 KGHSH, CDR2 LQKENI. CDR3: CASSQQGATNYGYTF. CDR3 nucleotide sequence: TGTGCCAGCTCGCAACAGGGGGCTACTAACTATGGCTACACCTTC.

The chain has TRBV29-1 and TRBJ2-1; either TRBD1 or TRBD2 may supply D (5 bases each). V gave up 7 bases and J gave up 5 bases, with 12 bases separating them. Germline CDR1 reads SQVTM; CDR2 reads ANQGSEA. This CDR3 has 12 amino acids. Here the CDR3 reads CSASGGNNEQFF. In DNA, the CDR3 is TGCAGCGCCTCTGGGGGAAACAATGAGCAGTTCTTC.

The V call is TRBV28, the J call TRBJ2-1; 7 positions match TRBD2. The CDR3 loop spans 16 amino acids. Germline CDR1 is MDHEN and CDR2 is SYDVKM. Losses at the gene ends were 7 bases for V and 1 base for J; bases not matched to a gene: 10. The CDR3 spells CASIPTPGGSYNEQFF. In DNA, the CDR3 is TGTGCCAGCATTCCCACCCCGGGAGGATCCTACAATGAGCAGTTCTTC.

The chain's CDR3 is CASSSGPNGRKYEQYF. CDR3 in DNA: TGTGCCAGCAGCTCGGGGCCGAACGGGCGAAAATACGAGCAGTACTTC. This chain uses TRBV13 with TRBJ2-7, with D perhaps matching TRBD1 or TRBD2 (5 bases each). Trimming took off 4 bases at V and 4 bases at J, with 20 bases between the two ends. The CDR3 spans 16 residues. Germline CDR1 is PRHDT and CDR2 is FYEKMQ (reference sequence).

The chain recombines TRBV15 with TRBJ2-3; 7 positions agree with TRBD2. The CDR3 runs 15 residues. The V segment lost 0 bases and the J segment 2 bases; nucleotides outside the gene matches: 2. In germline, CDR1 is LNHNV, CDR2 YYDKDF (reference sequence). CDR3 amino acids: CATSREGGVTDTQYF. In DNA, the CDR3 is TGTGCCACCAGCAGAGAGGGAGGGGTCACAGATACGCAGTATTTT.

The count of this clone is one. This chain links TRBV7-9 with TRBJ1-6, with TRBD1 identical over 9 bases. This CDR3 comprises 14 residues. Germline assignment: CDR1 SEHNR and CDR2 FQNEAQ (reference sequence). The ends lost 5 bases at V and 10 bases at J; junction bases unmatched: 6. CDR3 residues: CASSPGQGPSPLHF. Here the CDR3 DNA reads TGTGCCAGCAGCCCGGGACAGGGACCCTCACCCCTCCACTTT.

V gene TRBV5-6 combines with J gene TRBJ2-7; D gene ambiguous. The CDR3 runs 15 residues. Germline CDR1 reads SGHDT; CDR2 reads YYEEEE. The ends were cut back, 0 bases at V and 2 bases at J, with 12 bases in the middle. CDR3 region: CASSLGDRAAYEQYF. The CDR3 nucleotides read TGTGCCAGCAGCTTGGGGGATCGAGCAGCCTACGAGCAGTACTTC.

This chain connects TRBV2 to TRBJ2-7; 8 nucleotides line up with TRBD1. The V and J ends lost 7 bases and 3 bases, in that order; junction bases with no gene match: 8. There are 14 residues in the CDR3. Germline V gene data show CDR1 as SNHLY and CDR2 as FYNNEI. The CDR3 sequence is CASNSIRGHYEQYF. The CDR3 DNA is TGTGCCAGCAATTCTATCAGGGGGCACTACGAGCAGTACTTC.

The V call is TRBV5-1, the J call TRBJ2-7, with 9 positions matching TRBD1. CDR3 length: 16 amino acids. Germline V gene lookup returns CDR1 SGHRS and CDR2 YFSETQ. The V gene end was trimmed by 4 bases and the J gene end by 2 bases; junction bases not matched to a gene: 10. The CDR3 loop reads CASSPGLTGGAYEQYF. The CDR3 bases are TGCGCCAGCAGCCCTGGCCTGACAGGGGGAGCCTACGAGCAGTACTTC.

This clone was detected a few times. Additional DNA sequences in this sample encode the identical CDR3. V gene TRBV18 combines with J gene TRBJ2-3; possible D gene TRBD2, 5 bases. Germline CDR1 KGHSH, CDR2 LQKENI. This CDR3 contains 12 residues. V lost 3 bases and J 4 bases, leaving 5 bases between the germline ends. This CDR3 is CASSPSADTQYF. In DNA form, the CDR3 reads TGTGCCAGCTCACCTAGCGCAGATACGCAGTATTTT.

The chain recombines TRBV6-1 with TRBJ2-7, with a possible D match to TRBD2 (7 bases). The CDR3 is made up of 14 amino acids. Per germline, CDR1 MNHNS and CDR2 SASEGT. V was clipped by 7 bases and J by 7 bases, with 20 bases between them. CDR3 sequence: CASTPSGGPKEQYF. The DNA of the CDR3 is TGTGCCAGCACCCCCTCCGGGGGGCCCAAGGAGCAGTACTTC.

In this sample, this clone turned up once. At the DNA level, this CDR3 is encoded by other sequences in the same sample as well. The genes are TRBV5-1 and TRBJ2-1; 8 bases are a match to TRBD2. This CDR3 is built from 16 residues. The germline V gene encodes CDR1 SGHRS and CDR2 YFSETQ. V was clipped by 0 bases and J by 5 bases; unmatched bases: 7. DNA for the CDR3: TGCGCCAGCAGCTTGGCCCCGGGACTAGAGAACAATGAGCAGTTCTTC. Translation: CASSLAPGLENNEQFF.

The chain employs TRBV19 and TRBJ1-2; 7 bases map to TRBD1. The CDR3 has 13 residues. The germline gives CDR1 LNHDA, CDR2 SQIVND (reference sequence). The V segment lost 6 bases and the J segment 0 bases; nucleotides outside the gene matches: 1. CDR3 in DNA: TGTGCCAGTAGCGACAGGGCTAACTATGGCTACACCTTC. The encoded protein is CASSDRANYGYTF.